This passage covers 14 T cell receptor beta chains from one sample sequenced in a study of blood T cell repertoires in COVID-19. Assay: immunoSEQ multiplex PCR; the TCRdb copy retains only in-frame clones and omits some. The sample yields about 93,000 clones, 65% to 90% seen once. The sample was peripheral blood. The receptor source for this set is a woman aged 80 or over with acute or convalescent COVID-19.

CDR3 in DNA: TGTGCCAGCAGCCGGGACAGTCGTAATGAAAAACTGTTTTTT. Protein sequence: CASSRDSRNEKLFF. The chain carries TRBV6-5 and TRBJ1-4, with 7 bases identical to TRBD1. The germline gives CDR1 MNHEY, CDR2 SVGAGI. The V gene end was trimmed by 6 bases and the J gene end by 4 bases; junction bases not matched to a gene: 5. The CDR3 is made up of 14 amino acids.

The table lists this clone with a few counts. The chain carries TRBV9 and TRBJ2-7; D may be TRBD1 (6 bases). The CDR3 contains 14 residues. V gave up 0 bases and J gave up 6 bases, with 13 bases separating them. Germline CDR1 and CDR2: SGDLS and YYNGEE. The CDR3 region has the DNA TGTGCCAGCAGCGTAGGTACAGGGCTAGGCGAGCAGTACTTC. It codes for CASSVGTGLGEQYF.

Details on this clone: One end of the junction varies from germline; a read error may be responsible. The chain joins TRBV2 to TRBJ1-4, with TRBD1 matching over 7 bases. From germline, CDR1 is SNHLY and CDR2 FYNNEI. This CDR3 region has 15 residues. CDR3 nucleotide sequence: TGTGCCGGCAGTGCAGAGGGGGCCGTAAATGAAAAACTGTTTTTT. Translating it yields CAGSAEGAVNEKLFF.

The V gene is TRBV4-1, the J gene TRBJ1-2; no definite D call. Trimming took 0 bases from V and 8 from J, leaving 10 bases between them. The germline V gene has CDR1 MGHRA and CDR2 YSYEKL. CDR3 size: 13 residues. The CDR3 reads CASSQDGVAGYTF. The CDR3 DNA follows: TGCGCCAGCAGCCAAGACGGGGTGGCGGGCTACACCTTC.

The chain employs TRBV5-1 and TRBJ2-5; 8 nucleotides agree with TRBD1. Germline CDR1 and CDR2: SGHRS and YFSETQ. V lost 4 bases and J lost 3; bases outside the gene matches: 8. The CDR3 runs 15 residues. The chain's CDR3 is CASSGTGRVKETQYF. CDR3 nucleotides: TGCGCCAGCAGCGGGACAGGACGGGTCAAAGAGACCCAGTACTTC. The variable domain in full, with the rest retrieved from reference TRBV5-1 and TRBJ2-5, is KAGVTQTPRYLIKTRGQQVTLSCSPISGHRSVSWYQQTPGQGLQFLFEYFSETQRNKGNFPGRFSGRQFSNSRSEMNVSTLELGDSALYLCASSGTGRVKETQYFGPGTRLLVL.

The chain uses TRBV5-1 and TRBJ2-4, with 7 bases identical to TRBD1. The germline gives CDR1 SGHRS, CDR2 YFSETQ. The junction had 11 bases not matched to a gene; V was cut back by 0 bases and J by 5 bases. The CDR3 runs 17 residues. CDR3 in amino acids: CASSLGGTEPPQNIQYF. The CDR3 DNA follows: TGCGCCAGCAGCTTGGGAGGGACAGAGCCGCCCCAAAACATTCAGTACTTC.

This clone appeared a few times. This chain joins TRBV18 and TRBJ2-7; 7 bases align to TRBD2. V was clipped by 6 bases and J by 7 bases; unmatched bases: 9. The CDR3 is 13 residues long. Germline-derived CDR1 and CDR2 are KGHSH and LQKENI. The DNA for the CDR3 is TGTGCCAGCTCCCCTCTAGGCGGGGGAGAGCAGTACTTC. This codes for CASSPLGGGEQYF.

J is TRBJ1-6 and V is TRBV5-1; possibly TRBD1 for D (6 bases). V lost 1 base and J 8 bases, leaving 10 bases between the germline ends. There are 14 residues in the CDR3. Germline V gives CDR1 SGHRS, CDR2 YFSETQ. The CDR3 loop reads CASSLTGTDSPLHF. The CDR3 DNA reads as TGCGCCAGCAGCTTGACAGGGACGGATTCACCCCTCCACTTT.

This clone was observed a single time. The chain is built from TRBV6-6 and TRBJ2-1; the match to TRBD2 covers 7 bases. V trimming: 4 bases; J trimming: 4 bases; junction bases outside the gene matches: 4. The CDR3 covers 14 residues. Germline V CDR1 and CDR2: MNHNY, SVGAGI (reference sequence). The CDR3 loop reads CASSFGLDYNEQFF. The CDR3 DNA reads TGTGCCAGCAGTTTCGGACTAGATTACAATGAGCAGTTCTTC.

This chain links TRBV20-1 with TRBJ2-2, with TRBD2 identical over 9 bases. V shed 3 bases, J shed 9 bases, and the junction held 8 bases outside the gene matches. The germline gives CDR1 DFQATT, CDR2 SNEGSKA (reference sequence). CDR3 length: 14 amino acids. CDR3 protein: CSASGRGGLRELFF. CDR3 nucleotides: TGCAGTGCTAGTGGGCGGGGGGGTCTCCGGGAGCTGTTTTTT.

In its sample, this clone was seen once. The rearrangement links TRBV24-1 to TRBJ1-2, with 8 bases fitting TRBD1. In germline, CDR1 is KGHDR, CDR2 SFDVKD. CDR3 length: 13 residues. Losses at the gene ends were 2 bases for V and 6 bases for J; bases not matched to a gene: 1. CDR3 nucleotides: TGTGCCACCAGTGATTACAGGGGGAATGGCTACACCTTC. This translates into CATSDYRGNGYTF.

The chain joins TRBV5-6 to TRBJ2-4, with 9 bases lining up with TRBD2. The CDR3 length is 16 residues. V was clipped by 4 bases and J by 0 bases; unmatched bases: 5. In germline, CDR1 is SGHDT, CDR2 YYEEEE. Here the CDR3 DNA reads TGTGCCAGCAGCCCTAGCGGGGTTATAGCCAAAAACATTCAGTACTTC. This sequence encodes CASSPSGVIAKNIQYF. Full variable domain (remainder filled in from reference TRBV5-6 and TRBJ2-4): DAGVTQSPTHLIKTRGQQVTLRCSPKSGHDTVSWYQQALGQGPQFIFQYYEEEERQRGNFPDRFSGHQFPNYSSELNVNALLLGDSALYLCASSPSGVIAKNIQYFGAGTRLSVL.

This clone was seen a single time. The V call is TRBV6-5, the J call TRBJ1-1; 7 bases map to TRBD1. With V trimmed by 6 bases and J by 0 bases, 4 bases remained unmatched. The CDR3 consists of 14 residues. Germline loops: CDR1 MNHEY, CDR2 SVGAGI. CDR3 protein: CASSARGVNTEAFF. CDR3 DNA sequence: TGTGCCAGCAGCGCCAGGGGGGTGAACACTGAAGCTTTCTTT.

This clone was detected once. The rearrangement links TRBV18 to TRBJ2-1, with 15 nucleotides matching TRBD2. The V segment lost 3 bases and the J segment 7 bases; nucleotides outside the gene matches: 4. Per the germline V gene, CDR1 is KGHSH and CDR2 is LQKENI. This CDR3 is 16 amino acids long. In DNA, the CDR3 is TGTGCCAGCTCACCCGGACTAGCGGGGGGGCAGAATGAGCAGTTCTTC. Translating gives CASSPGLAGGQNEQFF.